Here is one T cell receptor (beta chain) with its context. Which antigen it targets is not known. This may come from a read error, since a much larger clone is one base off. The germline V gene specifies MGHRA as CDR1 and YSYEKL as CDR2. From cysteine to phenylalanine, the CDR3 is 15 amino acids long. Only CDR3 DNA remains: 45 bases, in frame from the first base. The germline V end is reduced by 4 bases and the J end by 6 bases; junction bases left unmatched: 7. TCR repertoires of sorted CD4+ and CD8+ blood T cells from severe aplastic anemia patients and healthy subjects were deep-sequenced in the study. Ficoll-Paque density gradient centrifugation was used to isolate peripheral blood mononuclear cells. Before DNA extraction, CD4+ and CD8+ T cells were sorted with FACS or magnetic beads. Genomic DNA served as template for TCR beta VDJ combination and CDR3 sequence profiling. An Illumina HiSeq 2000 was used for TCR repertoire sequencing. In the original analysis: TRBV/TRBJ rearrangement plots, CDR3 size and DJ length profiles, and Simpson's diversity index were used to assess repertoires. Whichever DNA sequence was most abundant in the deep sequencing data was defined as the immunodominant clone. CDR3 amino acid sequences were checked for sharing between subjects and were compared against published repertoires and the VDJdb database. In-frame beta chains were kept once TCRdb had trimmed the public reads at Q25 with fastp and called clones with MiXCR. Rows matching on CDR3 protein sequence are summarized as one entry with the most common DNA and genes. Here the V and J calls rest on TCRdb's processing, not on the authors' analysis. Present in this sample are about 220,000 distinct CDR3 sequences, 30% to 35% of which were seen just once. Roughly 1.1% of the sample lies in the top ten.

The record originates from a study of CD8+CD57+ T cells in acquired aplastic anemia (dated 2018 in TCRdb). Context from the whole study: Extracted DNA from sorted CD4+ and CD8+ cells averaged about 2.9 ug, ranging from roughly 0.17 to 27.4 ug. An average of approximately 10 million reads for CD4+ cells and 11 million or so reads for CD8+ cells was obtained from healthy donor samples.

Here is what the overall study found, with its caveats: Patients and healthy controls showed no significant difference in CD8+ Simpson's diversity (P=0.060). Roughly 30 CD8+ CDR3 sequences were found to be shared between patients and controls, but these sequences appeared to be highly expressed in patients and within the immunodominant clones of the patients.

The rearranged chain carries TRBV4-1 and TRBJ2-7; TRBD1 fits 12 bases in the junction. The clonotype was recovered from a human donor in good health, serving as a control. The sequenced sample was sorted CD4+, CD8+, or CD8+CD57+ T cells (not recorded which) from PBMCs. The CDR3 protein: CASSRSGQGAREQYF. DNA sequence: TGCGCCAGCAGCCGCTCGGGACAGGGGGCGCGCGAGCAGTACTTC.